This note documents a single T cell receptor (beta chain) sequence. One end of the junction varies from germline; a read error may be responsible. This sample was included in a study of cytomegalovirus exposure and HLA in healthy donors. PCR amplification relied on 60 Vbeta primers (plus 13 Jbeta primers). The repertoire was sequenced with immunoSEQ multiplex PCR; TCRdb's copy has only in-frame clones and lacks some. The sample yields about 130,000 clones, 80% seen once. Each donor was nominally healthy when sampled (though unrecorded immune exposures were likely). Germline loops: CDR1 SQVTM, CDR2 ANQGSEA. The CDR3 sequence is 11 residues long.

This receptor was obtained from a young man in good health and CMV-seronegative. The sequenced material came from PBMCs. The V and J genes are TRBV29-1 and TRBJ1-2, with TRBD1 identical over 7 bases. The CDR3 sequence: CSEGTDYGYPF. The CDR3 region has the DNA TGCAGCGAAGGGACAGATTATGGCTACCCCTTC. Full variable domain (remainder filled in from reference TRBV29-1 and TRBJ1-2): SAVISQKPSRDICQRGTSLTIQCQVDSQVTMMFWYRQQPGQSLTLIATANQGSEATYESGFVIDKFPISRPNLTFSTLTVSNMSPEDSSIYLCSEGTDYGYPFGSGTRLTVV.